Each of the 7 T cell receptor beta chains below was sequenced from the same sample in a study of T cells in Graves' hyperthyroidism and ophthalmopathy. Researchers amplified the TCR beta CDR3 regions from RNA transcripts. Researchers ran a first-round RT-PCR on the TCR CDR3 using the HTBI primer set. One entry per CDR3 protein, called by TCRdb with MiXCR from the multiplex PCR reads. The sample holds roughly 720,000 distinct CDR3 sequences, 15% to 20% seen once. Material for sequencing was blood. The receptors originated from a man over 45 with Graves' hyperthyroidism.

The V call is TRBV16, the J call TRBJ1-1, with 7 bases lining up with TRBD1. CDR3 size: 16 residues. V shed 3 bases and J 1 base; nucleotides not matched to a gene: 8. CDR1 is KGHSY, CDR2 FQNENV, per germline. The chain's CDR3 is CASSQMNAGGNTEAFF. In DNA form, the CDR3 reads TGTGCCAGCAGCCAGATGAATGCAGGGGGGAACACTGAAGCTTTCTTT.

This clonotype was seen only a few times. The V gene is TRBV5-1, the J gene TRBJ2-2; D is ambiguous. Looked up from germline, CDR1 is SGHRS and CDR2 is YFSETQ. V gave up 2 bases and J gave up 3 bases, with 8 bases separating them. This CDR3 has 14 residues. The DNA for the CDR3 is TGCGCCAGCAGCTTCTGGGTTGACACCGGGGAGCTGTTTTTT. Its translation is CASSFWVDTGELFF.

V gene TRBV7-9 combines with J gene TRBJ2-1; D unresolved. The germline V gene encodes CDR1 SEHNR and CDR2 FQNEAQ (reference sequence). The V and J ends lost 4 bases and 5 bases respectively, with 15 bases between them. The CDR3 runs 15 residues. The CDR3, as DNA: TGTGCCAGCAGCTCCGTTCCCGGATCCAACAATGAGCAGTTCTTC. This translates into CASSSVPGSNNEQFF. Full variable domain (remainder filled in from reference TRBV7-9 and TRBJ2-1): DTGVSQNPRHKITKRGQNVTFRCDPISEHNRLYWYRQTLGQGPEFLTYFQNEAQLEKSRLLSDRFSAERPKGSFSTLEIQRTEQGDSAMYLCASSSVPGSNNEQFFGPGTRLTVL.

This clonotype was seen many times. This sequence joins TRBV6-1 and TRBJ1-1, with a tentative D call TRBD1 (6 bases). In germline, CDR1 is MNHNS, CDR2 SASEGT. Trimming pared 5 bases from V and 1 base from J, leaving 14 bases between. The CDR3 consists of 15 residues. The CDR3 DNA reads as TGTGCCAGCAGTCGGGATGGGGGGGCGAACACTGAAGCTTTCTTT. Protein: CASSRDGGANTEAFF.

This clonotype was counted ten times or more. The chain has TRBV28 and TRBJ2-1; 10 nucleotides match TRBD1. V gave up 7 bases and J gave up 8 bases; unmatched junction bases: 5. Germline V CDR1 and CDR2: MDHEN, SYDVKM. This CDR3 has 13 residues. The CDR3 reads CASTPGTGDEQFF. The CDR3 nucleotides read TGTGCCAGCACCCCCGGGACAGGGGATGAGCAGTTCTTC.

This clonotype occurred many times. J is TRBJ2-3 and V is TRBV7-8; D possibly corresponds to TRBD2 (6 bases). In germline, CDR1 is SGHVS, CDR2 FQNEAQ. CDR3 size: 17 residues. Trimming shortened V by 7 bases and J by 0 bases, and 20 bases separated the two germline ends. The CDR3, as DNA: TGTGCCAGCACCCCTACTTTACTAGCTGCTAGCACAGATACGCAGTATTTT. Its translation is CASTPTLLAASTDTQYF.

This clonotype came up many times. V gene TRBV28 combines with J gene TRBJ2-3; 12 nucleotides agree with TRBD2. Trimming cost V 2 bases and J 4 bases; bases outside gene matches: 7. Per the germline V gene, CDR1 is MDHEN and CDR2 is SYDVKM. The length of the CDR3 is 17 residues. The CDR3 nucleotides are TGTGCCAGCAGTTTAGTATCCACTAGCGGGAGGTCAGATACGCAGTATTTT. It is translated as CASSLVSTSGRSDTQYF.